This T cell receptor (beta chain) was captured by sequencing in a study of blood T cell repertoires in COVID-19. With V trimmed by 0 bases and J by 0 bases, 8 bases remained unmatched. In germline, CDR1 is LNHNV, CDR2 YYDKDF (reference sequence). The CDR3 sequence is 18 residues long. Original data processing: Nucleated cell number was recorded as an estimate derived from reference gene primer amplification. Assay used: immunoSEQ multiplex PCR; TCRdb lists only in-frame clones, some missing. V, J and clone size are taken as reported in that table, and D and trimming were inferred from the DNA itself. There are around 260,000 clones in the sample; roughly 90% occur only once, and about 2.1% lies in the top ten.

The V call is TRBV15, the J call TRBJ2-4; 7 bases are a match to TRBD2. The sequence was obtained from a man younger than 40 with active or convalescent COVID-19. Sequencing was carried out using peripheral blood. CDR3 DNA sequence: TGTGCCACCAGCAGAGATCCCCCAGCGGGGTTAGCCAAAAACATTCAGTACTTC. Protein: CATSRDPPAGLAKNIQYF.